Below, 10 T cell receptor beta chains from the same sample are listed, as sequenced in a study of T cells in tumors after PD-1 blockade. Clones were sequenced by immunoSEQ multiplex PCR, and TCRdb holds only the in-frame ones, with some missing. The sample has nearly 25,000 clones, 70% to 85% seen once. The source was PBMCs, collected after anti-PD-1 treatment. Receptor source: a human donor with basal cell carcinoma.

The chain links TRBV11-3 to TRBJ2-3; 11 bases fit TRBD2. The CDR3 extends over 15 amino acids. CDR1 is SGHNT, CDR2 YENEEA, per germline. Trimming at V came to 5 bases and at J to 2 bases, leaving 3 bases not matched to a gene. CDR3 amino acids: CASSRLAGNTDTQYF. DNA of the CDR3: TGTGCCAGCAGCCGACTAGCGGGGAACACAGATACGCAGTATTTT.

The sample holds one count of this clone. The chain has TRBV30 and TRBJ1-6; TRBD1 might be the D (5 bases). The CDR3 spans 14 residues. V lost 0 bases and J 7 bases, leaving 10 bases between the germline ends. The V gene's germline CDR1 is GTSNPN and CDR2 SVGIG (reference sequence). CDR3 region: CAWSVVGGNSPLHF. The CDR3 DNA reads TGTGCCTGGAGTGTAGTCGGGGGAAATTCACCCCTCCACTTT.

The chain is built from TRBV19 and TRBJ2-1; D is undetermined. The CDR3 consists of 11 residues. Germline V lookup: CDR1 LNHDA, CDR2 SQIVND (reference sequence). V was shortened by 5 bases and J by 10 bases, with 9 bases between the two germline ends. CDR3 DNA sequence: TGTGCCAGTAGTCTCTATGACGAGCAGTTCTTC. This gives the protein CASSLYDEQFF.

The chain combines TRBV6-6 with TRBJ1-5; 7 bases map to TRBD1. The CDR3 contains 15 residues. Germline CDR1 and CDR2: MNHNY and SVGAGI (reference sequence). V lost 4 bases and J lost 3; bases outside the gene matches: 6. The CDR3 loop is CASSSSGTDNQPQHF. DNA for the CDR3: TGTGCCAGCAGTTCGTCCGGGACAGACAATCAGCCCCAGCATTTT.

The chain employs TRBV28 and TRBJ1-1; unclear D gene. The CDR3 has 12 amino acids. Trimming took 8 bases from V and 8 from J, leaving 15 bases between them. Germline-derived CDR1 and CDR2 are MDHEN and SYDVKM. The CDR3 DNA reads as TGTGCCAGCGGTGTCGGGTTGAGAGAAGCTTTCTTT. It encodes CASGVGLREAFF.

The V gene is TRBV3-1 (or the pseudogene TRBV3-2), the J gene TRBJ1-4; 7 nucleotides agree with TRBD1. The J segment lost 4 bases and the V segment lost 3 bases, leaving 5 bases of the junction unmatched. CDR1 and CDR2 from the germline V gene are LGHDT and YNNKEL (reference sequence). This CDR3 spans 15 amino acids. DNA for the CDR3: TGTGCCAGCAGCCATAGGGGGCACGGTAATGAAAAACTGTTTTTT. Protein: CASSHRGHGNEKLFF.

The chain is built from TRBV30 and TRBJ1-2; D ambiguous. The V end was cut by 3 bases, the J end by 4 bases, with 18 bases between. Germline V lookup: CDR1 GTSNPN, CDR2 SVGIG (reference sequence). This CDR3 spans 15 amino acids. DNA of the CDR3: TGTGCCTGGAGCCCAGACCTGCGGGGTGGCTATGGCTACACCTTC. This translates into CAWSPDLRGGYGYTF.

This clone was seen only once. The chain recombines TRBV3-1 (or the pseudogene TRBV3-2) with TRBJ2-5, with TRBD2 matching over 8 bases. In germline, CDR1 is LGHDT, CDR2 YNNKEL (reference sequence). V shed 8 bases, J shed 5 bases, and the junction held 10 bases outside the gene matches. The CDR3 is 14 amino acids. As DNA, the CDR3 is TGTGCCAGCGACTTACGGGGGGGTATGGAGACCCAGTACTTC. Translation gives CASDLRGGMETQYF.

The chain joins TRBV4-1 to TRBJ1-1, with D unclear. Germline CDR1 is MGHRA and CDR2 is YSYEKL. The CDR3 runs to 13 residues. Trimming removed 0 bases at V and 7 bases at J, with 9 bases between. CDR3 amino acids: CASSQEGRFEAFF. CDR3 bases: TGCGCCAGCAGCCAAGAGGGCAGGTTTGAAGCTTTCTTT.

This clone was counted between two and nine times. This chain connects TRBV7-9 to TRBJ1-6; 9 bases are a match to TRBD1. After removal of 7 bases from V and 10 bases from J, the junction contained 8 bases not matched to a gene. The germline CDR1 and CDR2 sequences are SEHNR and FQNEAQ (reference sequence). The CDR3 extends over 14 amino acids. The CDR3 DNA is TGTGCCAGCACCTCGGGACAGGGCCTATCACCCCTCCACTTT. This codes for CASTSGQGLSPLHF.